The T cell receptor (beta chain) under discussion was sequenced for a study of blood T cell repertoires in COVID-19. Across the whole study: Acute-phase and convalescent COVID-19 samples originated in the United States, Italy and Spain. From T cells, B-cell-depleted T cells, or PBMCs came the material, which was cDNA or gDNA.

Enrolled through a virtual design, the participants were between about 18 and 100 years of age and came from about two dozen US areas. As originally analysed: Amplification of reference gene primers provided the estimated nucleated cell counts. The data were produced by immunoSEQ multiplex PCR, yet TCRdb's version contains in-frame clones alone and is incomplete. V and J calls and clone size follow that table, whereas D and trimming were derived from the DNA. Seen here are about 220,000 clones, 80% to 90% observed once, and the top ten hold approximately 3.8%. This TCR came from a woman between 18 and 29 years old in a cohort exposed to, infected with or recovered from COVID-19 (not recorded which). The sequencing sample was made of PBMCs or T cells enriched from blood (not recorded which).

The CDR3 loop reads CASSRDYNEQFF. Here the CDR3 DNA reads TGTGCCAGCAGTCGAGACTACAATGAGCAGTTCTTC. This rearrangement joins TRBV7-3 to TRBJ2-1; no firm D call. Germline loops: CDR1 SGHTA, CDR2 FQGTGA. Between the trimmed V and J ends, which lost 6 bases and 3 bases, there was a span of 6 bases. The CDR3 is 12 residues long.